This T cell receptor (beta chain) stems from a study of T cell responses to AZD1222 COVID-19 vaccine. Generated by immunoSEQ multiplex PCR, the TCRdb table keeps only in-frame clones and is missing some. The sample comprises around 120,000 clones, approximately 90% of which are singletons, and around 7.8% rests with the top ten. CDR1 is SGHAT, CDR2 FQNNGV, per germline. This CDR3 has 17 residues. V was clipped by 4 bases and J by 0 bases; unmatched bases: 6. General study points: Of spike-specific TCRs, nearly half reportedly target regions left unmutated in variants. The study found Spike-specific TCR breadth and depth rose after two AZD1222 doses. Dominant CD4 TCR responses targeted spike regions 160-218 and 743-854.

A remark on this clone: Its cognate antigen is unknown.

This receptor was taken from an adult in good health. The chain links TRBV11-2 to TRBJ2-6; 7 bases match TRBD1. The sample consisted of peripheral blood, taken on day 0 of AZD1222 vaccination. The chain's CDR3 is CASSSRDSSSGANVLTF. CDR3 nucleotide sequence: TGTGCCAGCAGCTCCCGGGACAGTAGCTCTGGGGCCAACGTCCTGACTTTC.